Listed below are T cell receptor beta chains from one sample, sequenced in a study of cytomegalovirus exposure and HLA in healthy donors. Assay used: immunoSEQ multiplex PCR; TCRdb lists only in-frame clones, some missing. The table shows 95,000 to 150,000 clones, with 65% to 85% occurring only once. Sequenced sample: PBMCs. Source of these receptors: a young man in good health and CMV-seropositive. The CDR3 runs from the conserved cysteine through the conserved F or W. D genes are given only for firm matches.

cdr3_length: 16
v_call: TRBV9
j_call: TRBJ1-2
d_call: .
cdr3_nt: TGTGCCAGCAGCCCTCGGGGGGTCCCTGGCCTCTATGGCTACACCTTC
cdr3_aa: CASSPRGVPGLYGYTF

cdr3_length: 14
v_call: TRBV27
j_call: TRBJ1-2
d_call: TRBD1
cdr3_nt: TGTGCCAGCAGTCAGCAGGGGGTTGACTATGGCTACACCTTC
cdr3_aa: CASSQQGVDYGYTF

cdr3_length: 14
v_call: TRBV7-2
j_call: TRBJ1-5
d_call: .
cdr3_nt: TGTGCCAGCAGCTCAGGACAGCCGAATCAGCCCCAGCATTTT
cdr3_aa: CASSSGQPNQPQHF

cdr3_length: 13
v_call: TRBV9
j_call: TRBJ2-7
d_call: TRBD2
cdr3_nt: TGTGCCAGCAGTTCCCCGGGGGGCTACGAGCAGTACTTC
cdr3_aa: CASSSPGGYEQYF

cdr3_length: 16
v_call: TRBV4-3
j_call: TRBJ2-1
d_call: TRBD1
cdr3_nt: TGCGCCAGCAGCCAAGGGACAGGGACAACCTACAATGAGCAGTTCTTC
cdr3_aa: CASSQGTGTTYNEQFF

cdr3_length: 14
v_call: TRBV9
j_call: TRBJ1-2
d_call: .
cdr3_nt: TGTGCCAGCAGCGTAGCTTTATCTAACTATGGCTACACCTTC
cdr3_aa: CASSVALSNYGYTF

cdr3_length: 17
v_call: TRBV18
j_call: TRBJ1-2
d_call: TRBD1
cdr3_nt: TGTGCCAGCTCACCACGCGCCGTGACAGGGGCGCGGTATGGCTACACCTTC
cdr3_aa: CASSPRAVTGARYGYTF

cdr3_length: 12
v_call: TRBV25-1
j_call: TRBJ1-2
d_call: .
cdr3_nt: TGTGCCAGCAGTGCGACCGAAAACTACTACACCTTC
cdr3_aa: CASSATENYYTF

cdr3_length: 15
v_call: TRBV7-6
j_call: TRBJ1-2
d_call: .
cdr3_nt: TGTGCCAGCAGCTTGGTTGGCGGAAGGAACTATGGCTACACCTTC
cdr3_aa: CASSLVGGRNYGYTF

cdr3_length: 16
v_call: TRBV13
j_call: TRBJ2-5
d_call: TRBD1
cdr3_nt: TGTGCCAGCAGCTTGAAGTCGGGACAGCTCCAGAAGACCCAGTACTTC
cdr3_aa: CASSLKSGQLQKTQYF

cdr3_length: 16
v_call: TRBV13
j_call: TRBJ1-1
d_call: TRBD1
cdr3_nt: TGTGCCAGCAGCCCTGAGGGGGCCGGGGTGAACACTGAAGCTTTCTTT
cdr3_aa: CASSPEGAGVNTEAFF

cdr3_length: 14
v_call: TRBV10-1
j_call: TRBJ2-7
d_call: .
cdr3_nt: TGCGCCAGCAGTGACCCCAGGGCTGGGTACGAGCAGTACTTC
cdr3_aa: CASSDPRAGYEQYF

cdr3_length: 18
v_call: TRBV7-2
j_call: TRBJ2-7
d_call: .
cdr3_nt: TGTGCCAGCAGCTTTATTAGCGGAACCCGGGGGAGCTCCTACGAGCAGTACTTC
cdr3_aa: CASSFISGTRGSSYEQYF

cdr3_length: 14
v_call: TRBV7-2
j_call: TRBJ2-7
d_call: .
cdr3_nt: TGTGCCAGCAGCTTAGGCAGGGAATACTACGAGCAGTACTTC
cdr3_aa: CASSLGREYYEQYF

cdr3_length: 11
v_call: TRBV5-4
j_call: TRBJ1-2
d_call: .
cdr3_nt: TGTGCCAGCAGCTACCTATATGGCTACACCTTC
cdr3_aa: CASSYLYGYTF

cdr3_length: 12
v_call: TRBV7-2
j_call: TRBJ2-1
d_call: .
cdr3_nt: TGTGCCAGCAGCCTAATGCGGGATGAGCAGTTCTTC
cdr3_aa: CASSLMRDEQFF

cdr3_length: 10
v_call: TRBV29-1
j_call: TRBJ1-1
d_call: .
cdr3_nt: TGCAGCGTCCGGAACACTGAAGCTTTCTTT
cdr3_aa: CSVRNTEAFF

cdr3_length: 13
v_call: TRBV6-5
j_call: TRBJ2-7
d_call: TRBD1
cdr3_nt: TGTGCCAGCAGTTTGGGACAGCCCTACGAGCAGTACTTC
cdr3_aa: CASSLGQPYEQYF

cdr3_length: 13
v_call: TRBV6-1
j_call: TRBJ2-5
d_call: .
cdr3_nt: TGTGCCAGCAGCATGTCTCCGGGGGAGACCCAGTACTTC
cdr3_aa: CASSMSPGETQYF

cdr3_length: 14
v_call: TRBV7-8
j_call: TRBJ1-2
d_call: .
cdr3_nt: TGTGCCAGCAGCTTAGCGACGGTAGGGAGCAGAGGAACCTTC
cdr3_aa: CASSLATVGSRGTF

cdr3_length: 14
v_call: TRBV19
j_call: TRBJ2-2
d_call: .
cdr3_nt: TGTGCCAGTTCTAGACAGGCGACGGCCGGGGAGCTGTTTTTT
cdr3_aa: CASSRQATAGELFF

cdr3_length: 13
v_call: TRBV5-4
j_call: TRBJ1-5
d_call: .
cdr3_nt: TGTGCCAGCAGCTCGGACTGGAATCAGCCCCAGCATTTT
cdr3_aa: CASSSDWNQPQHF

cdr3_length: 17
v_call: TRBV19
j_call: TRBJ2-6
d_call: .
cdr3_nt: TGTGCCAGTAGTTTAAGGATCTCGGGGTACGGGGCCAACGTCCTGACTTTC
cdr3_aa: CASSLRISGYGANVLTF

cdr3_length: 15
v_call: TRBV6-4
j_call: TRBJ1-1
d_call: TRBD1
cdr3_nt: TGTGCCAGCAAGATTAATGGACAGGAATTCACTGAAGCTTTCTTT
cdr3_aa: CASKINGQEFTEAFF

cdr3_length: 14
v_call: TRBV2
j_call: TRBJ2-3
d_call: TRBD2
cdr3_nt: TGTGCCAGCAGGACCCCGGGGGGGGCAGATACGCAGTATTTT
cdr3_aa: CASRTPGGADTQYF

cdr3_length: 15
v_call: TRBV5-5
j_call: TRBJ2-5
d_call: .
cdr3_nt: TGTGCCAGCAGCTTGGCCATAACGGTCCAAGAGACCCAGTACTTC
cdr3_aa: CASSLAITVQETQYF

cdr3_length: 15
v_call: TRBV7-9
j_call: TRBJ1-2
d_call: TRBD1
cdr3_nt: TGTGCCAGCACCCCGTCAGGGGGCCTAGGCCGCGGCTACACCTTC
cdr3_aa: CASTPSGGLGRGYTF

cdr3_length: 18
v_call: TRBV4-3
j_call: TRBJ2-4
d_call: TRBD2
cdr3_nt: TGCGCCAGCAGCCAAGATATTTGGCGGGAGGGCCTGATAAACATTCAGTACTTC
cdr3_aa: CASSQDIWREGLINIQYF

cdr3_length: 13
v_call: TRBV9
j_call: TRBJ2-2
d_call: .
cdr3_nt: TGTGCCAGCAATCAGGGGAACACCGGGGAGCTGTTTTTT
cdr3_aa: CASNQGNTGELFF

cdr3_length: 14
v_call: TRBV12-5
j_call: TRBJ1-6
d_call: .
cdr3_nt: TGTGCTAGTGGTACCGGGACACCCGCTTCACCCCTCCACTTT
cdr3_aa: CASGTGTPASPLHF

cdr3_length: 15
v_call: TRBV5-5
j_call: TRBJ2-1
d_call: .
cdr3_nt: TGTGCCAGCAGCTTGGCGGGTGACCCTTACAATGAGCAGTTCTTC
cdr3_aa: CASSLAGDPYNEQFF

cdr3_length: 13
v_call: TRBV10-3
j_call: TRBJ2-7
d_call: .
cdr3_nt: TGTGCCATCAGCGACTACAGGGTAAACGAGCAGTACTTC
cdr3_aa: CAISDYRVNEQYF

cdr3_length: 13
v_call: TRBV12-5
j_call: TRBJ2-3
d_call: .
cdr3_nt: TGTGCTAGTGGCCCAGGGTACACGGATACGCAGTATTTT
cdr3_aa: CASGPGYTDTQYF

cdr3_length: 18
v_call: TRBV5-1
j_call: TRBJ2-1
d_call: TRBD1
cdr3_nt: TGCGCCAGCAGCTGGGGACAGGGGGTTTCGAGATCCTACAATGAGCAGTTCTTC
cdr3_aa: CASSWGQGVSRSYNEQFF

cdr3_length: 14
v_call: TRBV11-2
j_call: TRBJ1-1
d_call: .
cdr3_nt: TGTGCCAGCAGCTTGGTAGCAATAGGGGCTGAAGCTTTCTTT
cdr3_aa: CASSLVAIGAEAFF

cdr3_length: 16
v_call: TRBV7-2
j_call: TRBJ1-4
d_call: TRBD1
cdr3_nt: TGTGCCAGCAGCTTGAATCCGGGACAGGGGAATGAAAAACTGTTTTTT
cdr3_aa: CASSLNPGQGNEKLFF

cdr3_length: 14
v_call: TRBV5-4
j_call: TRBJ2-5
d_call: TRBD2
cdr3_nt: TGTGCCAGCAGCACCGGGACTAAGCAAGAGACCCAGTACTTC
cdr3_aa: CASSTGTKQETQYF

cdr3_length: 12
v_call: TRBV2
j_call: TRBJ1-2
d_call: TRBD1
cdr3_nt: TGTGCCAGCCCGGGACAGGGAGCTGGCTACACCTTC
cdr3_aa: CASPGQGAGYTF